The 8 T cell receptor beta chains below come from one sample, sequenced in a study of T cell responses to AZD1222 COVID-19 vaccine. The table came from immunoSEQ multiplex PCR; TCRdb's copy has only in-frame clones and leaves some out. The sample shows about 75,000 clones, around 88% of them seen only once. The source was peripheral blood, collected 28 days after the second dose of the MenACWY control vaccine. The receptors were gathered from an adult who received the MenACWY meningococcal vaccine as a control.

The genes are TRBV14 and TRBJ2-2, with 8 bases matching TRBD1. CDR3 length equals 14 residues. Germline values: CDR1 SGHDN, CDR2 FVKESK. Unmatched junction bases numbered 5, after V lost 7 bases and J lost 4 bases. CDR3 amino acids: CASKGQGGTGELFF. The DNA of the CDR3 is TGTGCCAGCAAAGGACAGGGCGGCACCGGGGAGCTGTTTTTT.

This clone was seen a single time. The chain links TRBV2 to TRBJ1-4, with a weak D call TRBD1 (6 bases). The CDR3 sequence is 15 residues long. Germline V gene lookup returns CDR1 SNHLY and CDR2 FYNNEI. V lost 6 bases and J lost 3, with 14 bases in between. CDR3 residues: CASSATRGANEKLFF. The CDR3 DNA is TGTGCCAGCAGCGCCACCAGGGGAGCTAATGAAAAACTGTTTTTT.

The gene calls are TRBV5-1 and TRBJ2-2, with D perhaps matching TRBD1 (5 bases). V lost 5 bases and J 2 bases, leaving 16 bases between the germline ends. The CDR3 runs to 16 residues. The germline CDR1 and CDR2 sequences are SGHRS and YFSETQ. CDR3 in DNA: TGCGCCAGCAGGAGCCTCGAGCAGGGCAACACCGGGGAGCTGTTTTTT. It encodes CASRSLEQGNTGELFF.

CDR3 bases: TGTGCTAGTGCCTATGACCCGGGAACAACTAATGAAAAACTGTTTTTT. Protein sequence: CASAYDPGTTNEKLFF. This rearrangement joins TRBV12-5 to TRBJ1-4, with unresolved D. Trimming stripped 7 bases from V and 0 bases from J, with 15 bases between. This CDR3 contains 16 residues. The germline V gene encodes CDR1 LGHNT and CDR2 FRNRAP. Together with reference TRBV12-5 and TRBJ1-4, the CDR3 gives the full variable domain: DARVTQTPRHKVTEMGQEVTMRCQPILGHNTVFWYRQTMMQGLELLAYFRNRAPLDDSGMPKDRFSAEMPDATLATLKIQPSEPRDSAVYFCASAYDPGTTNEKLFFGSGTQLSVL.

This rearrangement joins TRBV4-1 to TRBJ1-5; 7 bases match TRBD1. The CDR3 contains 18 residues. Germline loops: CDR1 MGHRA, CDR2 YSYEKL. Losses at the gene ends were 0 bases for V and 3 bases for J; bases not matched to a gene: 11. The CDR3 DNA reads TGCGCCAGCAGCCAAGATCGGCAAGGGGGACAGATCAATCAGCCCCAGCATTTT. This codes for CASSQDRQGGQINQPQHF.

The chain is built from TRBV9 and TRBJ1-2; no clear D. Germline V gene lookup returns CDR1 SGDLS and CDR2 YYNGEE. This CDR3 is built from 14 residues. V was trimmed by 4 bases and J by 8 bases, leaving 18 bases between them. CDR3: CASSPSSGRRGYTF. As DNA, the CDR3 is TGTGCCAGCAGCCCCTCGTCAGGACGTCGCGGCTACACCTTC.

The rearrangement links TRBV6-5 to TRBJ1-1; D ambiguous. The germline V gene has CDR1 MNHEY and CDR2 SVGAGI. V was pared by 10 bases and J by 0 bases, with 12 bases between. CDR3 size: 13 residues. The CDR3 sequence is CATLVNVNTEAFF. CDR3 sequence (DNA): TGTGCCACCCTGGTGAATGTGAACACTGAAGCTTTCTTT.

This rearrangement joins TRBV19 to TRBJ1-5; no firm D call. V lost 1 base, J lost 9 bases, and 16 bases lay in between. The CDR3 length is 15 residues. From germline, CDR1 is LNHDA and CDR2 SQIVND (reference sequence). The CDR3 reads CASSIALHPGRPQHF. Written as DNA, the CDR3 is TGTGCCAGTAGTATAGCCCTACACCCCGGACGGCCCCAGCATTTT. Complete variable domain (other parts from reference TRBV19 and TRBJ1-5): DGGITQSPKYLFRKEGQNVTLSCEQNLNHDAMYWYRQDPGQGLRLIYYSQIVNDFQKGDIAEGYSVSREKKESFPLTVTSAQKNPTAFYLCASSIALHPGRPQHFGDGTRLSIL.